Each of the 18 T cell receptor beta chains below was sequenced from the same sample in a study of blood T cells in healthy people across ages. The authors ran a second PCR of about 7 to 11 cycles using a sample-barcoded 5' primer and a J-beta primer mix. Each CDR3 protein gets one entry after TCRdb re-called the 5' RACE reads with MiXCR. Of some 1.8 million distinct CDR3 sequences listed, 39% are singletons. Specimen: blood. The receptors stem from a human donor in good health.

This clonotype was observed a few times. In DNA form, the CDR3 reads TGTGCCACCAGCGGAGGAACTCCTGAAGAGCAGTACTTC. It specifies CATSGGTPEEQYF. V gene TRBV15 combines with J gene TRBJ2-7; D might be TRBD2 (5 bases). This CDR3 comprises 13 residues. Germline lookup yields CDR1 LNHNV and CDR2 YYDKDF (reference sequence). Trimming took off 5 bases at V and 7 bases at J, with 15 bases between the two ends.

The rearrangement joins TRBV12-3 or TRBV12-4 to TRBJ1-4, with a tentative D call TRBD1 (5 bases). Trimming cost V 6 bases and J 6 bases, with 11 bases left between them. The CDR3 totals 13 residues. The CDR3 sequence is CASRTAGYEKLFF. For the CDR3, the DNA is TGTGCCAGCAGAACCGCAGGGTATGAAAAACTGTTTTTT.

To note about this clonotype: Relative to the germline gene, one junction end is altered; a read error may explain this. V gene TRBV12-3 or TRBV12-4 combines with J gene TRBJ1-2; D might be TRBD1 (6 bases). This CDR3 contains 15 residues. CDR3 DNA: TGTGTCAGCAGTTGGGGGCCCGCTACTAACTATGGCTACACCTTC. Encoded protein: CVSSWGPATNYGYTF.

This clonotype showed up just a few times. The rearrangement links TRBV6-4 to TRBJ2-1; D not resolved. The CDR3 covers 12 residues. The V gene lost 2 bases and the J gene lost 8 bases, with 7 bases spanning the gap. In germline, CDR1 is MRHNA, CDR2 SNTAGT. The CDR3 sequence is CASSDAEDEQFF. CDR3 nucleotides: TGTGCCAGCAGTGACGCTGAGGATGAGCAGTTCTTC.

The V gene is TRBV5-1, the J gene TRBJ2-1; no clear D. Trimming stripped 0 bases from V and 3 bases from J, with 10 bases between. Germline V gene lookup returns CDR1 SGHRS and CDR2 YFSETQ. The CDR3 runs 15 residues. CDR3 sequence: CASSLDGPFYNEQFF. CDR3 coding DNA: TGCGCCAGCAGCTTGGACGGGCCTTTCTACAATGAGCAGTTCTTC.

V usage is TRBV29-1 and J usage is TRBJ2-5; the match to TRBD2 covers 11 bases. Germline lookup yields CDR1 SQVTM and CDR2 ANQGSEA. CDR3 length: 15 residues. The ends lost 5 bases at V and 0 bases at J; junction bases unmatched: 5. The CDR3 DNA follows: TGCAGCGTTCTTGGGACTAGCGGTAACCAAGAGACCCAGTACTTC. Protein: CSVLGTSGNQETQYF. Full variable domain (remainder filled in from reference TRBV29-1 and TRBJ2-5): SAVISQKPSRDICQRGTSLTIQCQVDSQVTMMFWYRQQPGQSLTLIATANQGSEATYESGFVIDKFPISRPNLTFSTLTVSNMSPEDSSIYLCSVLGTSGNQETQYFGPGTRLLVL.

Only a few counts were recorded for this clonotype. This sequence joins TRBV5-4 and TRBJ1-2; 8 bases map to TRBD1. After removal of 2 bases from V and 13 bases from J, the junction contained 10 bases not matched to a gene. CDR1 and CDR2 (germline): SGHNT, YYREEE (reference sequence). This CDR3 is built from 13 residues. The CDR3 protein is CASSFMTGDSVTF. The CDR3 bases are TGTGCCAGCAGCTTTATGACAGGGGATTCTGTCACCTTC. Full variable domain (remainder filled in from reference TRBV5-4 and TRBJ1-2): ETGVTQSPTHLIKTRGQQVTLRCSSQSGHNTVSWYQQALGQGPQFIFQYYREEENGRGNFPPRFSGLQFPNYSSELNVNALELDDSALYLCASSFMTGDSVTFGSGTRLTVV.

This clonotype was seen at least ten times. The chain combines TRBV7-2 with TRBJ2-3; no clear D gene. The CDR3 runs 14 residues. The germline V gene has CDR1 SGHTA and CDR2 FQGNSA. V was pared by 2 bases and J by 0 bases, with 6 bases between. CDR3 DNA: TGTGCCAGCAGCTTAAGGTCTAGCACAGATACGCAGTATTTT. Translated, it gives CASSLRSSTDTQYF.

V is TRBV20-1 and J is TRBJ2-1; the D is unclear. The V gene lost 3 bases and the J gene lost 7 bases, with 10 bases spanning the gap. Germline CDR1 and CDR2: DFQATT and SNEGSKA (reference sequence). The CDR3 has 12 amino acids. CDR3 nucleotides: TGCAGTGCTAGGGTGCGTTGGAATGAGCAGTTCTTC. Translating it yields CSARVRWNEQFF.

V and J are TRBV10-3 and TRBJ1-2; no clear D. This CDR3 has 13 residues. Germline lookup yields CDR1 ENHRY and CDR2 SYGVKD. Trimming shortened V by 6 bases and J by 4 bases, and 12 bases separated the two germline ends. The chain's CDR3 is CAISPDGGYGYTF. The CDR3 DNA sequence: TGTGCCATCAGCCCAGATGGAGGCTATGGCTACACCTTC.

In this sample, this clonotype turned up a few times. J is TRBJ2-5 and V is TRBV28, with 7 bases matching TRBD1. V gave up 5 bases and J gave up 6 bases; unmatched junction bases: 9. The germline CDR1 and CDR2 sequences are MDHEN and SYDVKM. This CDR3 spans 14 amino acids. Written as DNA, the CDR3 is TGTGCCAGCAGTACCTACAGGGGTGTGAAGACCCAGTACTTC. It translates to CASSTYRGVKTQYF.

This clonotype has just a few counts. This sequence joins TRBV4-1 and TRBJ2-2, with D maybe TRBD2 (6 bases). V was shortened by 4 bases and J by 7 bases, with 13 bases between the two germline ends. The CDR3 runs to 14 residues. Per the germline V gene, CDR1 is MGHRA and CDR2 is YSYEKL. CDR3 nucleotide sequence: TGCGCCAGCAGCCCCCGCGGCGGGGACGGGGAGCTGTTTTTT. The encoded protein is CASSPRGGDGELFF.

The gene calls are TRBV9 and TRBJ2-1; 8 bases align to TRBD2. Trimming removed 7 bases from V and 1 base from J; junction bases left unmatched: 1. CDR1 is SGDLS and CDR2 is YYNGEE in the germline V gene. CDR3 size: 13 residues. The CDR3 DNA reads as TGTGCCAGCGGGACTAGATCCTACAATGAGCAGTTCTTC. Protein: CASGTRSYNEQFF. Supplemented by reference TRBV9 and TRBJ2-1, the full variable domain reads DSGVTQTPKHLITATGQRVTLRCSPRSGDLSVYWYQQSLDQGLQFLIQYYNGEERAKGNILERFSAQQFPDLHSELNLSSLELGDSALYFCASGTRSYNEQFFGPGTRLTVL.

CDR3 amino acids: CASSSGWRTANYGYTF. CDR3 DNA: TGTGCCAGCAGTTCCGGGTGGCGTACTGCTAACTATGGCTACACCTTC. The rearrangement links TRBV12-3 or TRBV12-4 to TRBJ1-2; D remains unclear. Trimming took off 4 bases at V and 0 bases at J, with 15 bases between the two ends. This CDR3 contains 16 residues.

J is TRBJ1-2 and V is TRBV6-2 or TRBV6-3; TRBD1 agrees at 7 bases. V shed 5 bases and J 4 bases; nucleotides not matched to a gene: 10. CDR3 size: 15 residues. Germline-derived CDR1 and CDR2 are MNHEY and SVGEGT. The CDR3 nucleotides read TGTGCCAGCAGTAACCCAAGGGACAGACCCTATGGCTACACCTTC. Translating it yields CASSNPRDRPYGYTF.

In its sample, this clonotype was seen a few times. The gene calls are TRBV4-3 and TRBJ1-2, with D possibly being TRBD1 (5 bases). V lost 2 bases and J lost 4, with 14 bases in between. The CDR3 has 15 residues. Germline assignment: CDR1 LGHNA and CDR2 YSLEER. The CDR3: CASSQLALGGYGYTF. CDR3 bases: TGCGCCAGCAGCCAACTAGCACTTGGGGGCTATGGCTACACCTTC.

This chain joins TRBV15 and TRBJ2-5; 7 bases match TRBD2. Trimming at V came to 8 bases and at J to 5 bases, leaving 17 bases not matched to a gene. Looked up from germline, CDR1 is LNHNV and CDR2 is YYDKDF (reference sequence). The CDR3 extends over 16 amino acids. CDR3 protein: CATCPFKRGFVETQYF. CDR3 DNA sequence: TGTGCCACCTGCCCGTTTAAGCGGGGCTTCGTCGAGACCCAGTACTTC.

The chain carries TRBV19 and TRBJ2-7; TRBD1 agrees at 8 bases. CDR3 length equals 14 residues. Germline trimming cut 4 bases from V and 6 bases from J; bases unmatched to any gene: 8. Per germline, CDR1 LNHDA and CDR2 SQIVND (reference sequence). The CDR3 protein is CASSRTGIPGEQYF. DNA for the CDR3: TGTGCCAGTAGTAGGACAGGGATCCCTGGCGAGCAGTACTTC.